The clone carrying this T cell receptor beta chain occurred a few times. Its antigen is as yet unknown. This record belongs to a study of human T cells and chemical hapten exposure. About the study: Researchers reported sensitizing an approximately 2 cm by approximately 2 cm upper inner arm skin site with 2% DPC. Overall study results and limits: Compared with pre-sensitization or healthy control sets, expanded TCRs clustered more.

The time point was: patch test 2, 6 weeks after DPC sensitization. Sample treatment: therapeutic diphenylcyclopropenone sensitization with weekly scalp DPC. Blood draws came before every patch-test application. Authors' analysis steps: Per sample, the median was about 95,000 TCRs, with values from roughly 23,000 to 700,000. TCRdb re-analysed the RACE reads in MiXCR, keeping a single row per CDR3 protein. In this record, the V and J calls reflect TCRdb's handling and not the investigators' own analysis. The sample yields approximately 80,000 distinct CDR3 sequences, 10% to 13% seen once. This CDR3 contains 14 residues. Trimming removed 7 bases at V and 4 bases at J, with 19 bases between. CDR1 and CDR2 (germline): SQVTM, ANQGSEA.

The origin of this receptor is a woman aged 25 to 39 with alopecia areata. Some clones in this sample may be carry-over from other donors' samples. The sample consisted of whole blood, taken in connection with sensitization to the hapten diphenylcyclopropenone (DPC). The chain uses TRBV29-1 and TRBJ1-2; D is unclear. The CDR3 reads CSAVDVERFYGYTF. CDR3 DNA: TGCAGCGCAGTTGATGTCGAACGGTTCTATGGCTACACCTTC.